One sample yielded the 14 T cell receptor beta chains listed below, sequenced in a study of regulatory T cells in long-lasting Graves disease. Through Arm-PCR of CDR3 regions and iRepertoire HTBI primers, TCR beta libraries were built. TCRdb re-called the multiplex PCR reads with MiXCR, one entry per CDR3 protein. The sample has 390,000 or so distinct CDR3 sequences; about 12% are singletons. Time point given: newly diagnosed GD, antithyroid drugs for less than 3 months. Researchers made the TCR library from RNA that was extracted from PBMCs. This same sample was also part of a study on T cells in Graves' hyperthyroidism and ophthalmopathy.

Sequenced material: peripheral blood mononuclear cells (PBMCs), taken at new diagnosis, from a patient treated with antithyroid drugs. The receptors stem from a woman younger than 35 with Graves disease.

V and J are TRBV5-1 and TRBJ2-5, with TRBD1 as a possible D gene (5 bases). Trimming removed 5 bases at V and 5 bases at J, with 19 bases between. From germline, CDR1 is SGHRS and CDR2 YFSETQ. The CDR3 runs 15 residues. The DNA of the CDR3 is TGCGCCAGCAGGCCCCAGGGTGATGTTTTGGAGACCCAGTACTTC. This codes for CASRPQGDVLETQYF.

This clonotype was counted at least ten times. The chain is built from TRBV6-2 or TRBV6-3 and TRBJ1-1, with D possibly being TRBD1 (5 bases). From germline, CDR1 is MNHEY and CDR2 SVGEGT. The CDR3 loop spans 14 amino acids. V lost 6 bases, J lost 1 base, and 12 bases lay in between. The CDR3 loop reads CASSRVDRNTEAFF. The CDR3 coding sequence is TGTGCCAGCAGCAGGGTTGATAGGAACACTGAAGCTTTCTTT.

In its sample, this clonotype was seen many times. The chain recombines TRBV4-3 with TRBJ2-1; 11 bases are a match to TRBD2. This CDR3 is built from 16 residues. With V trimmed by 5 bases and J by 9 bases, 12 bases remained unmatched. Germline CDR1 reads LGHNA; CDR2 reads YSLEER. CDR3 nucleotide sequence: TGCGCCAGCAGCACTTTAGCGGGGGGGCTGTATAGTGAGCAGTTCTTC. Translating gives CASSTLAGGLYSEQFF.

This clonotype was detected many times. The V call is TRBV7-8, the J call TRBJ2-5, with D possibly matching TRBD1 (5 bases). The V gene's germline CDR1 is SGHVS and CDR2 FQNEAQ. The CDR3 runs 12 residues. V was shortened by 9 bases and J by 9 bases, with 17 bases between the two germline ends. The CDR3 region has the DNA TGTGCCAGTCAGGGCCTGGGGTGGGCCCAGTACTTC. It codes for CASQGLGWAQYF.

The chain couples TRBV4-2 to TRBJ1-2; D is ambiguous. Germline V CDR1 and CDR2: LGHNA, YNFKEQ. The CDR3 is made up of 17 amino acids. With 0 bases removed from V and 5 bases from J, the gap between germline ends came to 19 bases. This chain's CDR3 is CASSQDYTGRQTYGYTF. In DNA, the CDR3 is TGTGCCAGCAGCCAAGATTACACCGGACGGCAGACATATGGCTACACCTTC.

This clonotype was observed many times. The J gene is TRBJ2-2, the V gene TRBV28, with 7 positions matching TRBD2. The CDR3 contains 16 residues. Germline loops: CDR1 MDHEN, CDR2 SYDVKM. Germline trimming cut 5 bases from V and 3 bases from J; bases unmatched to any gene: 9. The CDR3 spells CASSISGLLYTGELFF. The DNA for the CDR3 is TGTGCCAGCAGTATCTCGGGACTACTTTACACCGGGGAGCTGTTTTTT.

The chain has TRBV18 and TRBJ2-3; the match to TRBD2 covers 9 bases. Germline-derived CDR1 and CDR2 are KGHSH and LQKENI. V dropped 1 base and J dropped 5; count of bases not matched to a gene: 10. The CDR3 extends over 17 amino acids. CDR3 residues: CASSPQAPKAGGDTQYF. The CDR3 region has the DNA TGTGCCAGCTCACCACAGGCTCCGAAAGCGGGGGGAGATACGCAGTATTTT.

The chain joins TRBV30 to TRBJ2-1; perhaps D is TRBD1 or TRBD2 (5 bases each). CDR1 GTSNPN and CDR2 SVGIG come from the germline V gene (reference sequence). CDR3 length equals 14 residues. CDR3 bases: TGTGGGTACGTGGGACGGAGCTCCTACAATGAGCAGTTCTTC. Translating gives CGYVGRSSYNEQFF.

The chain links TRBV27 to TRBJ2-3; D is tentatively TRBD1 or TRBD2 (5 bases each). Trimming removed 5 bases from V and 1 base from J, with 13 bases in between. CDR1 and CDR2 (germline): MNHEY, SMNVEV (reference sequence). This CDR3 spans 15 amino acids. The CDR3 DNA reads TGTGCCAGCAGTCCCAAGGTGGGGGGCACAGATACGCAGTATTTT. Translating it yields CASSPKVGGTDTQYF.

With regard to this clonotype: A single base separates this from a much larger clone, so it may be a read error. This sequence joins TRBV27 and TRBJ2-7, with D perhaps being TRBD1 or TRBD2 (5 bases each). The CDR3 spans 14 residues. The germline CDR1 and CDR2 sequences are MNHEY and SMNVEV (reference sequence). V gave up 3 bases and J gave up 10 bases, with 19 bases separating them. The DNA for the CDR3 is TGTGCCAGCAGTTTGCAGGGAATGGGAGAGACCCAGTACGTC. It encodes CASSLQGMGETQYV.

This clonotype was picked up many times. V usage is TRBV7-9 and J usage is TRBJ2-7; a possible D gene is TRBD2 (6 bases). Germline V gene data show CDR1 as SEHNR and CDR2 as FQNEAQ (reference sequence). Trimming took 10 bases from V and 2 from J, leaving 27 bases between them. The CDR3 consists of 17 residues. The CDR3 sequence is CAIEPGVGSRGTYEQYV. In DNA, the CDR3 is TGTGCCATCGAACCCGGGGTCGGGAGCCGTGGCACCTACGAGCAGTACGTC.

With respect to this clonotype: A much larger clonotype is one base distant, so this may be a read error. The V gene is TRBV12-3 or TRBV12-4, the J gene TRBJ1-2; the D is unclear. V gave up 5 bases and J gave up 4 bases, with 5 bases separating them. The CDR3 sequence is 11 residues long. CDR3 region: CASSEAYGYTF. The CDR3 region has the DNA TGTGCCAGCAGTGAAGCCTATGGCTACACCTTC.

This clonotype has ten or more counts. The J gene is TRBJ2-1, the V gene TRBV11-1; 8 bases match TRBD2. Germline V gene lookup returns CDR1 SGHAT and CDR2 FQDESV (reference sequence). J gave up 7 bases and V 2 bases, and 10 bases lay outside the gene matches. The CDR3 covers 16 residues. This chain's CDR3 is CASSLFRLAGENEQFF. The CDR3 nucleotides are TGTGCCAGCAGCTTATTCCGGCTAGCGGGTGAGAATGAGCAGTTCTTC.

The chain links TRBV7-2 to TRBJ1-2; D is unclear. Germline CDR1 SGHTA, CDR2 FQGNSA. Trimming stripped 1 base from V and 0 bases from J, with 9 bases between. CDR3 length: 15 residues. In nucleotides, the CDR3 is TGTGCCAGCAGCTTAGTGGCTCTAGCTAACTATGGCTACACCTTC. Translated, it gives CASSLVALANYGYTF. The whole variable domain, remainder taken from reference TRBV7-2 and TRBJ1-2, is GAGVSQSPSNKVTEKGKDVELRCDPISGHTALYWYRQSLGQGLEFLIYFQGNSAPDKSGLPSDRFSAERTGGSVSTLTIQRTQQEDSAVYLCASSLVALANYGYTFGSGTRLTVV.